This is a list of T cell receptor beta chains from one sample in a study of human thymus T cells. Profiled with immunoSEQ multiplex PCR; TCRdb holds only in-frame clones, not every one. The data show roughly 130,000 clones, about 95% seen once. Sequenced sample: thymus tissue. The receptors shown here come from a boy under two years old with a congenital heart defect but otherwise immunologically healthy. Both conserved end residues are part of each CDR3.

len | v_gene | CDR3aa
12 | TRBV19 | CASSDRVYGYTF
15 | TRBV27 | CASRPEPGFNEKLFF
16 | TRBV9 | CASSVGVGPTNEKLFF
18 | TRBV30 | CAWSVLGSAGGPQETQYF
14 | TRBV28 | CASSPPLANTEAFF
15 | TRBV28 | CASSLRLAGNRAQYF
14 | TRBV4-3 | CASSQLHLEGEQFF
16 | TRBV11-2 | CASSAEQGDGNQPQHF
17 | TRBV13 | CASSLGRSGGATDTQYF
13 | TRBV7-9 | CASSLGGSLAQYF
15 | TRBV5-4 | CASSSDDRVGYEQYF
14 | TRBV6-5 | CASRPNLDSSPLHF
16 | TRBV4-3 | CASRAVGRAPNYGYTF
16 | TRBV4-3 | CASSPKGRGGTDTQYF
11 | TRBV1 | CTSSAPYEQYF
14 | TRBV30 | CAWSVWGGMQPQHF
17 | TRBV15 | CATSRGTGSPVGNTIYF
14 | TRBV15 | CATSRDFGEYEQYF
16 | TRBV7-9 | CASSPSPGLGYTEAFF
13 | TRBV11-2 | CASSPVEGGCSYF
16 | TRBV7-2 | CASSLAPQGTGNTIYF
14 | TRBV19 | CASSIDGSNSPLHF
12 | TRBV2 | CASSENVLPQHF
15 | TRBV4-3 | CASSQGTQGNQPQHF
16 | TRBV5-1 | CASSPRDRGQTYEQYF
18 | TRBV11-3 | CASSLEGERTGDTGELFF
17 | TRBV5-6 | CASSTPGLAGNQETQYF
14 | TRBV30 | CAWSSGGRHTEAFF
12 | TRBV28 | CASSTGLGGYTF
17 | TRBV5-6 | CASSLDAQGAHGYGYTF
14 | TRBV11-3 | CASTVGEGPYEQYF
15 | TRBV2 | CASGVELRSDNEQFF
17 | TRBV4-1 | CASSQDRRGRHQETQYF
17 | TRBV5-6 | CASSRPQAGRSTDTQYF
18 | TRBV28 | CASSLLPQSPRYADTQYF
16 | TRBV7-2 | CASSLGGGGYTGELFF
16 | TRBV5-8 | CASLRCAGDLGDTQYF
14 | TRBV28 | CASSPPGAGAGYTF
13 | TRBV6-1 | CASSALGGETQYF
14 | TRBV30 | CAWTSGQGTDTQYF
12 | TRBV4-3 | CASSEGGGELFF
15 | TRBV7-9 | CASSQISLDTGELFF
16 | TRBV5-1 | CASSFGLAGPHNEQFF
16 | TRBV10-2 | CASSETWLGAAETQYF
14 | TRBV4-3 | CASSQDRARQPQHF